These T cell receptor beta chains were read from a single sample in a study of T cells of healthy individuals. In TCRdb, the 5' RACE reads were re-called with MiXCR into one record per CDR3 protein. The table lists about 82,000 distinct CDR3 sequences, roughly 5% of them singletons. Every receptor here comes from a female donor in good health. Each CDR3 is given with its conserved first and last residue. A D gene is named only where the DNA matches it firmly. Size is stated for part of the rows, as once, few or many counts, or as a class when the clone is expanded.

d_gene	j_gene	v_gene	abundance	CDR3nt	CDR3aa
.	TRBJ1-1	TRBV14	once	TGTGCCAGCAGCCAAGGGACAGATACTGAAGCTTTCTTT	CASSQGTDTEAFF
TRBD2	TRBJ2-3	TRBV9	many	TGTGCCAGCAGCGAGCACTCTAGCGGGAGGACCACAGATACGCAGTATTTT	CASSEHSSGRTTDTQYF
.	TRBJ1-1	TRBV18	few	TGTGCCAGCTCACCAAAAGTGACAGCGGGGTATGGTGGCACTGAAGCTTTCTTT	CASSPKVTAGYGGTEAFF
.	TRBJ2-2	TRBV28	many	TGTGCCAGCAGGCAGGCAGTCACCGGGGAGCTGTTTTTT	CASRQAVTGELFF
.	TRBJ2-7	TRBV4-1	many	TGCGCCAGCAGCCAAGCTCGCGGGAACTCCTACGAGCAGTACTTC	CASSQARGNSYEQYF
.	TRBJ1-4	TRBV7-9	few	TGTGCCAGCAGCTTTGGAGACAGTCGAGAAAAACTGTTTTTT	CASSFGDSREKLFF
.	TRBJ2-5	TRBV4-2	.	TGTGCCAGCAGCCCGGGCCACCAAGAGACCCAGTACTTC	CASSPGHQETQYF
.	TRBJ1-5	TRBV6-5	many	TGTGCCAGCAGTTCCCTTGAGGGGAGGAAGGGTCAGCCCCAGCATTTT	CASSSLEGRKGQPQHF
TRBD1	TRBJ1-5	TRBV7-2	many	TGTGCCAGCAGCATTACAGGGGGCGCCGGGCAGCCCCAGCATTTT	CASSITGGAGQPQHF
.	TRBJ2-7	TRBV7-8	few	TGTGCCAGCAGCCCGGAGGCGGAAGACGACGAGCAGTACTTC	CASSPEAEDDEQYF
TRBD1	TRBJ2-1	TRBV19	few	TGTGCCAGTAGCTTCCGGGACAGGGGGCCCAATGAGCAGTTCTTC	CASSFRDRGPNEQFF
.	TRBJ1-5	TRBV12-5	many	TGTGCTAGTGGTTTGTGGGGAGATTGGAGCAATCAGCCCCAGCATTTT	CASGLWGDWSNQPQHF
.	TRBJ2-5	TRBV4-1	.	TGCGCCAGCAGCCAAGGCCTGATGGCCAGGGTTGGGCAAGAGACCCAGTACTTC	CASSQGLMARVGQETQYF
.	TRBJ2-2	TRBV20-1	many	TGCAGTGCTGGGGGGGGGCAGAACACCGGGGAGCTGTTTTTT	CSAGGGQNTGELFF
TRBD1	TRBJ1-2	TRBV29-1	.	TGCAGCGTCCGAAGGGGGCAGGGGGCCGGTGGCTACACCTTC	CSVRRGQGAGGYTF
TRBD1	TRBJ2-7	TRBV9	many	TGTGCCAGCAGCGTAGGGGGCAGGGGGCCCGCCGAGCAGTACTTC	CASSVGGRGPAEQYF
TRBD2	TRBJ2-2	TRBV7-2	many	TGTGCCAGCAGCTTAGCGAGGGCTAGCGGTACCGGGGAGCTGTTTTTT	CASSLARASGTGELFF
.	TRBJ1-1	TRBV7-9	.	TGTGCCAGCAGCTACGTGAACACTGAAGCTTTCTTT	CASSYVNTEAFF
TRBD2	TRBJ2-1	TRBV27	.	TGTGCCAGCAGTTTAAATCCTAGCGGACAAAATGAGCAGTTCTTC	CASSLNPSGQNEQFF
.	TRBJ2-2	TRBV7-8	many	TGTGCCAGCAGCTTAGATCGGTGGAACACCGGGGAGCTGTTTTTT	CASSLDRWNTGELFF
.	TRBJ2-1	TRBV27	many	TGTGCCAGCAGTCTAGGGGTCTTAGGAGGGGGTCCCAATGAGCAGTTCTTC	CASSLGVLGGGPNEQFF
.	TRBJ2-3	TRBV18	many	TGTGCCAGCTCCCTAACCCGGTCTTCTCAGGGGACGCGTACAGATACGCAGTATTTT	CASSLTRSSQGTRTDTQYF
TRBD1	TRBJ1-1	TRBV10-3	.	TGTGCCATCAGTGAAGGCGGGGACAGGGGGTTTACTGAAGCTTTCTTT	CAISEGGDRGFTEAFF
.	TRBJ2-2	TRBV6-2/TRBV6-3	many	TGTGCCAGCAGAACGGACTCCAACACCGGGGAGCTGTTTTTT	CASRTDSNTGELFF
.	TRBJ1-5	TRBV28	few	TGTGTCAGCAGTATGACCGGCTCAGCCCAGCATTTT	CVSSMTGSAQHF
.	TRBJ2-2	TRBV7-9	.	TGTGCCAGCAGCTTATCGGGCTTCACCGGGGAGCTGTTTTTT	CASSLSGFTGELFF
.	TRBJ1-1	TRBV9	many	TGTGCCAGCAGCGTGTCCGGGCAGGAAGCTTTCTTT	CASSVSGQEAFF
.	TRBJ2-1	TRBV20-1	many	TGCAGTGCATCGGGAGCAGGGAAGCAGTTCTTC	CSASGAGKQFF
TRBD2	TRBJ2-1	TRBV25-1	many	TGTGCCAGCAGTGAGCAGGGACTAGCGGAGCGGGCCAATGAGCAGTTCTTC	CASSEQGLAERANEQFF
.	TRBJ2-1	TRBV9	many	TGTGCCAGCAGCGTCATTGGGGAGCGCCCCCACAATGAGCAGTTCTTC	CASSVIGERPHNEQFF
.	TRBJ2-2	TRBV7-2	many	TGTGCCAGCAGCCTCGGAGTCCCAACCACCGGGGAGCTGTTTTTT	CASSLGVPTTGELFF
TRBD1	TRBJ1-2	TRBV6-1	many	TGTGCCAGCAGCCCAGGACAGGGAGGACGCGGCTACACCTTC	CASSPGQGGRGYTF